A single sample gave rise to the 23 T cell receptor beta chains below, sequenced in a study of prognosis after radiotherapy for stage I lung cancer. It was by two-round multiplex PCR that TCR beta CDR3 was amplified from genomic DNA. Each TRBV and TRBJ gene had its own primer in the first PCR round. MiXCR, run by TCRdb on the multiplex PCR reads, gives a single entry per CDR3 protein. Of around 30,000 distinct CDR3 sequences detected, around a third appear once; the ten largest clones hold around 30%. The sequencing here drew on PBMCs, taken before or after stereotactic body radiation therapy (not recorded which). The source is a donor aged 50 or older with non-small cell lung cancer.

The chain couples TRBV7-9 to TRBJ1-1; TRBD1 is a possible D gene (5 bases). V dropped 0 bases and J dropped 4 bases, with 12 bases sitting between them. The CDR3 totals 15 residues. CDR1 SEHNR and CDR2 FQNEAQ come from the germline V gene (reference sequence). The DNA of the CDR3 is TGTGCCAGCAGCTTAGCGCGTTCAGGGACCACTGAAGCTTTCTTT. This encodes CASSLARSGTTEAFF.

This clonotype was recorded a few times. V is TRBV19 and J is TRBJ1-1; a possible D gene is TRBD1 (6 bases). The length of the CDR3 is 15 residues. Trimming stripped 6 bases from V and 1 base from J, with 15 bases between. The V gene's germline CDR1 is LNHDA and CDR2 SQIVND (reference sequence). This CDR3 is CASRRPGHRNTEAFF. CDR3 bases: TGTGCCAGTAGAAGACCGGGACATCGGAACACTGAAGCTTTCTTT.

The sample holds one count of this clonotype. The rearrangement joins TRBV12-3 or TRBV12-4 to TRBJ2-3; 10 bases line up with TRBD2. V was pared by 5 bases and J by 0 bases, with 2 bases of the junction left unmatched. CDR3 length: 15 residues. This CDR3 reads CASSTGLASTDTQYF. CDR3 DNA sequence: TGTGCCAGCAGTACGGGACTAGCGAGCACAGATACGCAGTATTTT.

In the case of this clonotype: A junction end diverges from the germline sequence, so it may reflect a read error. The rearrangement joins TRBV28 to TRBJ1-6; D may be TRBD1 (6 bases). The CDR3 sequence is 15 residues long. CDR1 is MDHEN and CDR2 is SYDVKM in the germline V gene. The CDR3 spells CASSGQSTYNSPLHF. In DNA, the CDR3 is TGTGCCAGCAGCGGACAGTCGACCTACAATTCACCCCTCCACTTT.

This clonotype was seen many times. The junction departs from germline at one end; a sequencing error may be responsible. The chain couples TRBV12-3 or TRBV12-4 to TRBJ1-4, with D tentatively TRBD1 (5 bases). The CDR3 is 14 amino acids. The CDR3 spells CASSFSGPKEKLFF. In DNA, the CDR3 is TGTGCCAGCAGTTTTTCGGGACCTAAGGAAAAACTGTTTTTT.

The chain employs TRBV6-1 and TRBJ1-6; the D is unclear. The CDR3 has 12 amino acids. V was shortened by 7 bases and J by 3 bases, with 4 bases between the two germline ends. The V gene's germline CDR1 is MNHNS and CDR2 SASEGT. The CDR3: CASNGYNSPLHF. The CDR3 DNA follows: TGTGCCAGCAACGGCTATAATTCACCCCTCCACTTT.

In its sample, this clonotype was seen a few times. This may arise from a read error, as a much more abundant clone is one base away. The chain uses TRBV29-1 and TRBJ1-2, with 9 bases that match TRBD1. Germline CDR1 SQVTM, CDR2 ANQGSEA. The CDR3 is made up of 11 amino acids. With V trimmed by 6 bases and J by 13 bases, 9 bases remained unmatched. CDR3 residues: CSVTGGRARTF. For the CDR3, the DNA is TGCAGCGTGACAGGGGGTCGTGCCCGCACCTTC. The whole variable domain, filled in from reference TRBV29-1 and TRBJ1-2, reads SAVISQKPSRDICQRGTSLTIQCQVDSQVTMMFWYRQQPGQSLTLIATANQGSEATYESGFVIDKFPISRPNLTFSTLTVSNMSPEDSSIYLCSVTGGRARTFGSGTRLTVV.

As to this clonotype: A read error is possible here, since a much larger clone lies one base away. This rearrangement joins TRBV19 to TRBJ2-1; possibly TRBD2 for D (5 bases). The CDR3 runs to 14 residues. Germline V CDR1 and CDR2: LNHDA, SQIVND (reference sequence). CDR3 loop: CAGSIRGIDHEQFF. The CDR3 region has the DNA TGTGCCGGTAGTATTCGGGGAATCGACCATGAGCAGTTCTTC.

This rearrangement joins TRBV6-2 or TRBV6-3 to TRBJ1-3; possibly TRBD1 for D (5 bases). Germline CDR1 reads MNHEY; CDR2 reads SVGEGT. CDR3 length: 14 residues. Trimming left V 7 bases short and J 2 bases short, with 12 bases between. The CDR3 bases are TGTGCCAGCATCTTGGGGACCACTGGAAACACCATATATTTT. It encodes CASILGTTGNTIYF.

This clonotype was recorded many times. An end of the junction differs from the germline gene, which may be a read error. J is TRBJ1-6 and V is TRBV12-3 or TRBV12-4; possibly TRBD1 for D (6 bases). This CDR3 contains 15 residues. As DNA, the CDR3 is TGTGCCAGCAGGCCAAGGGGGACCTATGATTCACCCCTCCACTTT. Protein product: CASRPRGTYDSPLHF.

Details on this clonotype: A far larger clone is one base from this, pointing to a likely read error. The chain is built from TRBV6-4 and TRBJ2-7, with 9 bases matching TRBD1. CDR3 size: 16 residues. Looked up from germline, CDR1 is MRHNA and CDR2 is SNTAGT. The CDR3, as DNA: TGTGCCAGCAGCACAACGGGGACAGGGTTCCGGGGGGAGCATTACTTC. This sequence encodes CASSTTGTGFRGEHYF.

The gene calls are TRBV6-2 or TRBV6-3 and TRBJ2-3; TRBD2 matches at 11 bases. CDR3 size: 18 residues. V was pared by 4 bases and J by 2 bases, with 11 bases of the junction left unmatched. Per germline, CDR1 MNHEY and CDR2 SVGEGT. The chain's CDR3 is CASSSTIFSGGDTDTQYF. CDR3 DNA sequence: TGTGCCAGCAGTTCAACCATCTTTAGCGGGGGGGACACAGATACGCAGTATTTT.

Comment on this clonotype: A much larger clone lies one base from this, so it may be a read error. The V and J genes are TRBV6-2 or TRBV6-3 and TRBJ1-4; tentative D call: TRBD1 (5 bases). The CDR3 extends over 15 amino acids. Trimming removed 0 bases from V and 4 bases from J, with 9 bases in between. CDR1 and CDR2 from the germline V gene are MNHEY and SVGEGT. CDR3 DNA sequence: TGTGCCAGCAGTTACTCCGAGACAGATAATGAAAAACTGTTTTTT. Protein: CASSYSETDNEKLFF.

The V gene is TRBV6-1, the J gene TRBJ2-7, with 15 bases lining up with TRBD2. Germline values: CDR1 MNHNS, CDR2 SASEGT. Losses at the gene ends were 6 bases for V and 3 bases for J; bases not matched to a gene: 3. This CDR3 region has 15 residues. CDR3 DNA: TGTGCCAGCAGACCGGGACTAGCGGGAGGCTACGAGCAGTACTTC. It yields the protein CASRPGLAGGYEQYF.

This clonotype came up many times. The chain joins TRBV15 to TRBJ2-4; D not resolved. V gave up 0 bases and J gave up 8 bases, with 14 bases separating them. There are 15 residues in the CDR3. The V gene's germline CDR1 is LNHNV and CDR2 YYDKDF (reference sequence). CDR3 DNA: TGTGCCACCAGCAGAGATGGGCCTACCTCCCACATTCAGTACTTC. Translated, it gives CATSRDGPTSHIQYF.

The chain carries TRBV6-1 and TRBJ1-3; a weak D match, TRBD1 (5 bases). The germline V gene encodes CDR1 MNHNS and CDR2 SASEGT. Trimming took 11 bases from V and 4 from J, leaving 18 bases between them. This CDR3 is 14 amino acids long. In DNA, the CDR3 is TGTGCCGCACGACCCCCGGGGACGGGAAACACCATATATTTT. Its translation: CAARPPGTGNTIYF.

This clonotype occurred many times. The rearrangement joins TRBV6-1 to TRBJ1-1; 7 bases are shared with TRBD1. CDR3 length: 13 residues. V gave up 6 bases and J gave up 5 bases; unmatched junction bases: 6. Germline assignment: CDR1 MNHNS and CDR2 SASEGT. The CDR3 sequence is CASRLTGETEAFF. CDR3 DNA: TGTGCCAGCAGACTCACAGGGGAGACTGAAGCTTTCTTT.

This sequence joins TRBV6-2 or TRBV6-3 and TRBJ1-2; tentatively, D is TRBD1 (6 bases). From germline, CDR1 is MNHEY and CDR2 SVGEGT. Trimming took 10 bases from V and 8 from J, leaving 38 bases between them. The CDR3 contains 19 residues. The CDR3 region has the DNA TGTGCCACCCCGGCTCGACAGGTGGCGTGTCCGGGTCAGGCGGGGGGCTACACCTTC. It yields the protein CATPARQVACPGQAGGYTF.

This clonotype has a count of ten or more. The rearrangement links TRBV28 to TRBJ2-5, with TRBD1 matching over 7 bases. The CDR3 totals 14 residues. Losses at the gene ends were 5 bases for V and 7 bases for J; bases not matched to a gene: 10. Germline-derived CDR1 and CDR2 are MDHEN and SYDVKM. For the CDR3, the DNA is TGTGCCAGCAGTAAAGATACAGGGGTGGGGACCCAGTACTTC. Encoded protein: CASSKDTGVGTQYF.

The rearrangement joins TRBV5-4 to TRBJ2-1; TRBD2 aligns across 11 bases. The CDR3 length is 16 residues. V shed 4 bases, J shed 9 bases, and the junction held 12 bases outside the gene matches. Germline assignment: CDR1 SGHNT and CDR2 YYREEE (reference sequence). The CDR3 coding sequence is TGTGCCAGCAGCCGACCACTAGCGGGGGAGATGGGTGAGCAGTTCTTC. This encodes CASSRPLAGEMGEQFF.

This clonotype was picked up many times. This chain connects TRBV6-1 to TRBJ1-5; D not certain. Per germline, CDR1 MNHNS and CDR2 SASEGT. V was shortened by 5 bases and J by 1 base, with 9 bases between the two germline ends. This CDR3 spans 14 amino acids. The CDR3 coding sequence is TGTGCCAGCAGTCGCCTAAGGAGCAATCAGCCCCAGCATTTT. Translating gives CASSRLRSNQPQHF.

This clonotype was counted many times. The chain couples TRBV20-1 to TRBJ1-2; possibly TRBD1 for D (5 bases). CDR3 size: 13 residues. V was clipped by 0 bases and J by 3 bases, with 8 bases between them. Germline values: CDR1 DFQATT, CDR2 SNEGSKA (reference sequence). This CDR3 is CSARDLGDYGYTF. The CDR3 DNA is TGCAGTGCTAGAGATTTGGGGGACTATGGCTACACCTTC.

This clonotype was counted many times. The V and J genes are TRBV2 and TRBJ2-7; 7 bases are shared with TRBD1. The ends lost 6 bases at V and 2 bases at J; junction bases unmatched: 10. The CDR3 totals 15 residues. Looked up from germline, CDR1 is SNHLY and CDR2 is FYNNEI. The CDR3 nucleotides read TGTGCCAGCAGCTTAGACAGGGCAGAAGCCTACGAGCAGTACTTC. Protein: CASSLDRAEAYEQYF. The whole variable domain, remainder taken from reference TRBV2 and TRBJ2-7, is EPEVTQTPSHQVTQMGQEVILRCVPISNHLYFYWYRQILGQKVEFLVSFYNNEISEKSEIFDDQFSVERPDGSNFTLKIRSTKLEDSAMYFCASSLDRAEAYEQYFGPGTRLTVT.